These T cell receptor beta chains were read from a single sample in a study of identical twins. TCRdb re-called the 5' RACE reads through MiXCR, storing one row per CDR3 protein. The repertoire holds over 200,000 distinct CDR3 sequences, with less than 9.5% as singletons. Sequenced input: memory (CD45RO+) T cells sorted from blood. The receptors come from a young woman in good health. CDR3s include the opening cysteine and the closing phenylalanine or tryptophan. A D gene is named only where the DNA matches it firmly. Part of the rows lack a size; the others show once, few, many or a class for expanded clones.

v_gene	abundance	d_gene	j_gene	CDR3aa	CDR3nt
TRBV18	NA	NA	TRBJ2-2	CASSPWQGSDTGELFF	TGTGCCAGCTCACCGTGGCAGGGGTCGGACACCGGGGAGCTGTTTTTT
TRBV29-1	many	NA	TRBJ2-1	CSVEVSSKSSYNEQFF	TGCAGCGTTGAAGTCAGCTCCAAGAGCTCCTACAATGAGCAGTTCTTC
TRBV2	many	NA	TRBJ2-3	CASSEARTDTQYF	TGTGCCAGCAGTGAAGCCCGCACAGATACGCAGTATTTT
TRBV18	NA	TRBD2	TRBJ2-7	CASSPGTSGMSEQYF	TGTGCCAGCTCACCAGGAACTAGCGGGATGAGCGAGCAGTACTTC
TRBV7-9	few	NA	TRBJ1-6	CASSLVGDSPLHF	TGTGCCAGCAGCTTAGTGGGGGATTCACCCCTCCACTTT
TRBV20-1	many	NA	TRBJ1-4	CSASQTFDNEKLFF	TGCAGTGCTTCGCAGACATTCGATAATGAAAAACTGTTTTTT
TRBV3-1	NA	NA	TRBJ1-1	CASSPNLGGGVTEAFF	TGTGCCAGCAGCCCCAATTTAGGGGGGGGAGTCACTGAAGCTTTCTTT
TRBV5-1	few	NA	TRBJ2-3	CASSLPVDSTDTQYF	TGCGCCAGCAGCTTACCCGTGGACTCCACAGATACGCAGTATTTT
TRBV7-9	many	NA	TRBJ2-1	CASRSPNNEQFF	TGTGCCAGCAGGAGCCCCAACAATGAGCAGTTCTTC
TRBV27	NA	NA	TRBJ2-3	CASSRALGADTQYF	TGTGCCAGCAGTCGCGCCCTTGGGGCAGATACGCAGTATTTT
TRBV20-1	NA	NA	TRBJ1-2	CSARPEGTYGYTF	TGCAGTGCTAGGCCCGAGGGGACTTATGGCTACACCTTC
TRBV27	NA	NA	TRBJ2-3	CASSLYWKADTQYF	TGTGCCAGCAGTTTGTACTGGAAAGCAGATACGCAGTATTTT
TRBV7-6	NA	NA	TRBJ2-3	CASSLFAGTDTQYF	TGTGCCAGCAGCTTGTTCGCGGGCACAGATACGCAGTATTTT
TRBV18	NA	NA	TRBJ2-2	CASSPNREGNTGELFF	TGTGCCAGCTCACCGAACAGGGAGGGGAACACCGGGGAGCTGTTTTTT
TRBV6-5	NA	TRBD2	TRBJ2-7	CASSLTSGVDSYEQYF	TGTGCCAGCAGTTTGACTAGCGGGGTAGACTCCTACGAGCAGTACTTC
TRBV4-3	few	NA	TRBJ2-3	CASSQVRGADTQYF	TGCGCCAGCAGCCAAGTACGCGGGGCAGATACGCAGTATTTT
TRBV5-1	few	TRBD2	TRBJ2-1	CASSFPGTSGGRIYNEQFF	TGCGCCAGCAGCTTCCCCGGGACTAGCGGGGGCCGCATATACAATGAGCAGTTCTTC